This T cell receptor (beta chain) was found in a study of blood T cell repertoires in COVID-19 (dated by TCRdb to 2019 to 2021). Study-level background: The collaborator samples originated in the United States, Italy and Spain and spanned the acute and convalescent phases of COVID-19. Subjects who had been exposed to COVID-19, were actively infected with it, or had recovered from it provided the deeply sampled blood TCRbeta repertoires that made up the dataset. The sample metadata nearly always contained a de-identified subject ID, COVID-19 status, age in years and sex. Samples were obtained from the ongoing ImmuneRACE study (first 160 participants) and from 1,254 subjects provided by 6 global collaborators. The prospective study material was composed of cDNA or gDNA derived from T cells, B-cell-depleted T cells, or PBMCs. The repertoires were made available in a free public database intended to serve as a resource for research on the immune response to SARS-CoV-2. Where available, HLA class I and class II types were taken from metadata supplied by the sample provider and were not determined by assay-based typing.

Summary of the overall study and its limitations: Clinical and demographic metadata were provided uncurated, with the amount varying by source and participant.

V lost 5 bases and J lost 1 base; the stretch between them is 9 bases long. The germline V gene encodes CDR1 SGHTA and CDR2 FQGTGA. The cysteine opens and the phenylalanine closes a CDR3 of 14 amino acids. Only the CDR3 part of the read is kept: 42 bases, read in frame from the first base. The collaborating institutions used their own protocols to collect whole blood in K2EDTA tubes. For TCRbeta analysis, collaborators shipped samples in one of three forms: frozen whole blood, isolated PBMCs, or DNA extracted from either of those sample types. This clone was recorded a few times. Its target antigen remains unknown. Nothing much larger sits one base from this clone, and base qualities are not available. TCRbeta CDR3 regions were amplified from genomic DNA using the immunoSEQ Assay, a bias-controlled multiplex PCR. Turning to the authors' computational methods: The number of nucleated cells in each sample was estimated from the amplification of reference gene primers within the assay. Sequence reads were collapsed and filtered to measure the absolute abundance of every unique TCRbeta CDR3 rearrangement. Productive Simpson clonality was computed per sample as the square root of Simpson's diversity index over productive rearrangements. The table was pulled from immuneACCESS by TCRdb, which kept in-frame rearrangements only. Such tables lose some clones; where checked, under half of the loss comes from unresolved V genes, and the rest has no known cause. That table gives V, J and clone size, and the DNA gave D and trimming. Here the sample has about 210,000 clones; around 86% occur a single time. The ten largest clones take up about 3% of the sample.

The receptor comes from a man aged 60 to 75 with acute or convalescent COVID-19. Sequences were obtained from peripheral blood. The sequence joins TRBV7-3 to TRBJ1-5; a confident D gene designation cannot be given. The CDR3 has the sequence CASSLTGSNQPQHF. The DNA sequence is given as TGTGCCAGCAGCCTGACGGGGAGCAATCAGCCCCAGCATTTT.